Following are 2 T cell receptor beta chains from one sample sequenced in a study of blood T cell repertoires in COVID-19. Clones were read by immunoSEQ multiplex PCR, and TCRdb kept only the in-frame ones, dropping some. In the table there are roughly 190,000 clones, 80% to 95% of which are singletons. Sequencing was carried out using peripheral blood. These receptors all come from a man aged 45 to 65 with acute or convalescent COVID-19.

CDR3 DNA: TGCGCCAGCAGCTTGGTCCCCCTAGCGGGTCAGAACACCGGGGAGCTGTTTTTT. Translation gives CASSLVPLAGQNTGELFF. The chain uses TRBV5-1 and TRBJ2-2; 8 bases align to TRBD2. V trimming: 0 bases; J trimming: 1 base; junction bases outside the gene matches: 8. CDR3 length: 18 residues. Germline V gives CDR1 SGHRS, CDR2 YFSETQ.

The CDR3 nucleotides read TGTGCCACCGACAGGGGGCTTTCCACCGGGGAGCTGTTTTTT. Translation gives CATDRGLSTGELFF. This chain connects TRBV19 to TRBJ2-2; 10 bases agree with TRBD1. The germline V gene encodes CDR1 LNHDA and CDR2 SQIVND (reference sequence). The CDR3 loop spans 14 amino acids. V trimming: 10 bases; J trimming: 4 bases; junction bases outside the gene matches: 6.